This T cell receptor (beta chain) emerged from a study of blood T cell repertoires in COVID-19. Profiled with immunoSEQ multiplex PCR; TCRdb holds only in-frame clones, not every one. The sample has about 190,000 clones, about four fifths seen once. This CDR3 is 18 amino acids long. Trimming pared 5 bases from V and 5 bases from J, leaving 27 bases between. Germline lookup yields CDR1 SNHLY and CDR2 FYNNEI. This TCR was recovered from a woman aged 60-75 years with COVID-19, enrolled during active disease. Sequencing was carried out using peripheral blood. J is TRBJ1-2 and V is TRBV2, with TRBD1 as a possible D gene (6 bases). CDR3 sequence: CASSMISAGIEGGYGYTF. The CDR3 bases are TGTGCCAGCAGTATGATTTCGGCAGGGATAGAAGGGGGTTATGGCTACACCTTC.